A selection of T cell receptor beta chains follows, all from one sample in a study of T cell repertoires in aging, cancer and after chemotherapy. Via MiXCR, TCRdb re-called the multiplex PCR reads, giving one row per CDR3 protein. The table shows approximately 4,100 distinct CDR3 sequences, with about 28% occurring only once. The sample was blood. These receptors originate from a human donor in good health. Both conserved end residues are part of each CDR3. Each record gives: J gene, D gene, V gene, clone size, CDR3 protein, CDR3 DNA. D genes are given only for firm matches. For some rows the clone size is stated as once, few or many, or as a class when expanded; others skip it.

>TRBJ2-5|NA|TRBV5-5|medium-sized
CASSLGLAEQETQYF
TGTGCCAGCAGCTTGGGTCTTGCGGAGCAAGAGACCCAGTACTTC
>TRBJ1-2|TRBD1|TRBV5-1|NA
CASSVQGDGYTF
TGCGCCAGCAGCGTACAGGGGGATGGCTACACCTTC
>TRBJ1-1|NA|TRBV6-5|medium-sized
CATHPQGREAFF
TGTGCCACCCACCCCCAGGGCCGTGAAGCTTTCTTT
>TRBJ2-7|NA|TRBV19|few
CASSIEEEYEQYF
TGTGCCAGTAGTATCGAAGAGGAGTACGAGCAGTACTTC
>TRBJ2-7|NA|TRBV29-1|large
CSVEDEGPSYEQYF
TGCAGCGTTGAAGATGAAGGTCCTTCCTACGAGCAGTACTTC
>TRBJ2-5|NA|TRBV19|few
CASSPRRGGETQYF
TGTGCCAGTAGTCCCCGACGGGGAGGAGAGACCCAGTACTTC
>TRBJ1-2|TRBD1|TRBV19|medium-sized
CATDRVGDGYTF
TGTGCCACGGACAGGGTCGGAGATGGCTACACCTTC
>TRBJ2-3|TRBD2|TRBV12-3/TRBV12-4|once
CASSSTSGSSTDTQYF
TGTGCCAGCAGTTCTACTAGCGGGAGTAGCACAGATACGCAGTATTTT
>TRBJ2-2|NA|TRBV6-6|NA
CASSYAGFGELFF
TGTGCCAGCAGTTACGCGGGATTCGGGGAGCTGTTTTTT
>TRBJ1-2|NA|TRBV29-1|large
CSVDSSHTNYGYTF
TGCAGCGTTGACTCAAGCCACACCAACTATGGCTACACCTTC
>TRBJ2-5|TRBD1|TRBV12-3/TRBV12-4|large
CASSFTQGAGETQYF
TGTGCCAGCAGTTTTACTCAGGGGGCGGGAGAGACCCAGTACTTC
>TRBJ1-6|NA|TRBV27|medium-sized
CASSLSAPSPLHF
TGTGCCAGCAGTTTATCCGCCCCGTCACCCCTCCACTTT
>TRBJ2-2|NA|TRBV6-5|NA
CASSYSRTGPGVTGELFF
TGTGCCAGCAGTTACTCGAGAACGGGCCCAGGGGTGACCGGGGAGCTGTTTTTT
>TRBJ2-7|NA|TRBV5-6|NA
CASSLWRRSYEQYF
TGTGCCAGCAGCTTGTGGCGGCGCTCCTACGAGCAGTACTTC
>TRBJ2-7|NA|TRBV27|NA
CASGQYQGFYEQYF
TGTGCCAGCGGACAATATCAGGGTTTCTACGAGCAGTACTTC
>TRBJ1-3|NA|TRBV5-5|NA
CASSPPRSSGNTIYF
TGTGCCAGCAGCCCTCCAAGGTCTTCTGGAAACACCATATATTTT
>TRBJ1-2|NA|TRBV29-1|medium-sized
CSASGTSGYTF
TGCAGCGCCTCCGGGACATCAGGCTACACCTTC
>TRBJ1-1|NA|TRBV5-5|few
CASSLASGRHTEAFF
TGTGCCAGCAGCTTGGCCTCAGGCCGTCACACTGAAGCTTTCTTT